The TCR beta chain under discussion was sequenced for a study of blood T cells in healthy people across ages. General study points: The study found more naive CD4+ cells and higher diversity in long-lived than aged donors.

With 4 bases clipped from V and 7 bases from J, the junction kept 10 bases outside the gene matches. The CDR3 loop spans 14 amino acids. A word on this clonotype: Its antigen is not identified.

Using a J-beta primer mix together with a sample-barcoded 5' primer, a second PCR was run for roughly 6 to 11 cycles. TCRdb analysed the 5' RACE reads with MiXCR anew, one entry per CDR3 protein. This sample has under 2 million distinct CDR3 sequences, with about 35% found just once. The sample taken for sequencing was blood. The rearrangement joins TRBV12-3 or TRBV12-4 to TRBJ2-7, with 7 nucleotides matching TRBD1. The TCR sequence derives from a woman aged 25 to 39 in good health. The CDR3 DNA sequence: TGTGCCAGCAGTTCCCGATCGACAGGGATGGAGCAGTACTTC. Translating gives CASSSRSTGMEQYF.